This TCR beta chain was captured by sequencing in a study of blood T cell repertoires in COVID-19. As handled by the study authors: Amplification from reference gene primers served as the basis for estimated nucleated cell counts. Clones were sequenced by immunoSEQ multiplex PCR, and TCRdb holds only the in-frame ones, with some missing. That table gives V, J and clone size, and the DNA gave D and trimming. The profile covers some 140,000 clones, with approximately 85% appearing a single time and around 4.1% taken by the ten largest. Sequencing input: peripheral blood. The clonotype comes from a human donor in a cohort sampled during active COVID-19.

CDR3 DNA sequence: TGTGCCAGCAGGAGGGTAATGACAGATACGCAGTATTTT. Its translation: CASRRVMTDTQYF. V is TRBV12-3 or TRBV12-4 and J is TRBJ2-3, with D maybe TRBD2 (5 bases). Between the trimmed V and J ends, which lost 6 bases and 3 bases, there was a span of 10 bases. The CDR3 runs 13 residues.